This passage covers 28 T cell receptor beta chains from one sample sequenced in a study of blood T cell repertoires in COVID-19. This table comes from immunoSEQ multiplex PCR, and its TCRdb copy is limited to in-frame clones, with some not included. This sample has approximately 200,000 clones, with almost 80% found just once. Material: peripheral blood. Receptors were obtained from a man aged 55 to 70 with active or convalescent COVID-19.

The chain recombines TRBV5-1 with TRBJ2-1; TRBD2 is a possible D gene (5 bases). V lost 4 bases, J lost 3 bases, and 11 bases lay in between. CDR3 length: 14 amino acids. CDR1 and CDR2 from the germline V gene are SGHRS and YFSETQ. The chain's CDR3 is CASSPGTSYNEQFF. CDR3 in DNA: TGCGCCAGCAGCCCCGGAACTAGCTACAATGAGCAGTTCTTC.

The chain links TRBV19 to TRBJ2-3; D not certain. This CDR3 has 14 residues. The V end was cut by 3 bases, the J end by 6 bases, with 13 bases between. Germline loops: CDR1 LNHDA, CDR2 SQIVND (reference sequence). The CDR3 DNA reads TGTGCCAGTAGTATGGCCTCCGCCGGGGATACGCAGTATTTT. As protein: CASSMASAGDTQYF.

The V call is TRBV19, the J call TRBJ2-3, with a possible D match to TRBD1 (6 bases). V was shortened by 1 base and J by 1 base, with 12 bases between the two germline ends. CDR3 length equals 16 residues. Germline V gene data show CDR1 as LNHDA and CDR2 as SQIVND (reference sequence). CDR3: CASSIVGRGRTDTQYF. CDR3 coding DNA: TGTGCCAGTAGTATAGTGGGCAGGGGACGCACAGATACGCAGTATTTT. The full variable domain, its missing parts supplied by reference TRBV19 and TRBJ2-3, is DGGITQSPKYLFRKEGQNVTLSCEQNLNHDAMYWYRQDPGQGLRLIYYSQIVNDFQKGDIAEGYSVSREKKESFPLTVTSAQKNPTAFYLCASSIVGRGRTDTQYFGPGTRLTVL.

V is TRBV7-2 and J is TRBJ2-5; D is possibly TRBD1 (5 bases). The germline V and J ends were trimmed by 2 bases and 0 bases, with 16 bases remaining between them. The CDR3 runs 17 residues. Looked up from germline, CDR1 is SGHTA and CDR2 is FQGNSA. CDR3 residues: CASSLQVGGAYQETQYF. CDR3 nucleotide sequence: TGTGCCAGCAGCTTACAAGTGGGTGGGGCTTACCAAGAGACCCAGTACTTC.

The rearrangement joins TRBV5-8 to TRBJ2-1; 10 bases line up with TRBD2. The germline V gene encodes CDR1 SGHTS and CDR2 YDEGEE. The CDR3 covers 15 residues. V lost 4 bases and J lost 9; bases outside the gene matches: 10. The CDR3 reads CASSLTSGRAIEQFF. CDR3 DNA sequence: TGTGCCAGCAGCCTAACCAGCGGGAGGGCCATTGAGCAGTTCTTC.

The chain links TRBV21-1 to TRBJ2-5; TRBD2 was called by the table and not checked on the DNA. TRBV21-1 is assigned pseudogene status. CDR3 length: 17 residues. CDR3 bases: TGTGCCAGCAGCAAATATTCGGTAGCGGGGTACCAAGAGACCCAGTACTTC. Protein sequence: CASSKYSVAGYQETQYF.

The chain couples TRBV10-3 to TRBJ1-1; D call uncertain. V lost 4 bases and J lost 1, with 7 bases in between. The length of the CDR3 is 13 residues. Germline V lookup: CDR1 ENHRY, CDR2 SYGVKD. The CDR3 DNA reads TGTGCCATCAGTGGGGCAGCGAACACTGAAGCTTTCTTT. Its translation: CAISGAANTEAFF.

The rearrangement joins TRBV2 to TRBJ1-1, with D perhaps TRBD1 (6 bases). The CDR3 runs 14 residues. Trimming took off 6 bases at V and 3 bases at J, with 14 bases between the two ends. Germline values: CDR1 SNHLY, CDR2 FYNNEI. The chain's CDR3 is CASRSGTPYTEAFF. Written as DNA, the CDR3 is TGTGCCAGCAGATCCGGGACACCCTACACTGAAGCTTTCTTT.

This chain connects TRBV18 to TRBJ2-2; D remains unclear. CDR3 length equals 15 residues. V was pared by 1 base and J by 8 bases, with 14 bases between. Germline V lookup: CDR1 KGHSH, CDR2 LQKENI. The chain's CDR3 is CASSPLTFRSGELFF. The CDR3 DNA sequence: TGTGCCAGCTCACCACTTACCTTCAGATCGGGGGAGCTGTTTTTT.

The gene calls are TRBV7-9 and TRBJ1-5; unclear D gene. Germline V gene sequence: CDR1 SEHNR, CDR2 FQNEAQ (reference sequence). The CDR3 is made up of 14 amino acids. Trimming stripped 4 bases from V and 3 bases from J, with 10 bases between. CDR3 sequence reads: CASSSTIPNQPQHF. The CDR3 DNA sequence: TGTGCCAGCAGCTCGACAATTCCCAATCAGCCCCAGCATTTT.

The V call is TRBV7-2, the J call TRBJ2-1; 9 bases match TRBD1. V shed 5 bases, J shed 9 bases, and the junction held 2 bases outside the gene matches. From germline, CDR1 is SGHTA and CDR2 FQGNSA. The CDR3 consists of 12 residues. This CDR3 is CASSQDRGEQFF. In nucleotides, the CDR3 is TGTGCCAGCAGCCAGGACAGGGGTGAGCAGTTCTTC.

The chain combines TRBV5-8 with TRBJ1-2, with D hard to call. Germline CDR1 is SGHTS and CDR2 is YDEGEE. The CDR3 runs to 13 residues. V lost 4 bases to trimming and J lost 4 bases, with 11 bases between them. CDR3 residues: CASSPAGAYGYTF. CDR3 sequence (DNA): TGTGCCAGCAGCCCCGCGGGAGCCTATGGCTACACCTTC.

As to this clone: Other DNA sequences in this specimen translate into the identical CDR3. V and J are TRBV18 and TRBJ2-7, with D tentatively TRBD1 (5 bases). The CDR3 loop spans 12 amino acids. Trimming cost V 5 bases and J 3 bases, with 8 bases left between them. The germline CDR1 and CDR2 sequences are KGHSH and LQKENI. CDR3 coding DNA: TGTGCCAGCTCAGCTGACAGCTACGAGCAGTACTTC. Translated, it gives CASSADSYEQYF. Based on the CDR3 plus reference TRBV18 and TRBJ2-7, the full variable domain is NAGVMQNPRHLVRRRGQEARLRCSPMKGHSHVYWYRQLPEEGLKFMVYLQKENIIDESGMPKERFSAEFPKEGPSILRIQQVVRGDSAAYFCASSADSYEQYFGPGTRLTVT.

V usage is TRBV24-1 and J usage is TRBJ1-4; 10 positions agree with TRBD1. J lost 5 bases, V lost 1 base, and 6 bases had no gene match. Germline V gene data show CDR1 as KGHDR and CDR2 as SFDVKD. The CDR3 runs 17 residues. The CDR3 loop is CATSDFGQGDGNEKLFF. CDR3 bases: TGTGCCACCAGTGATTTTGGACAGGGGGACGGGAATGAAAAACTGTTTTTT.

This clone occurred once. V usage is TRBV7-2 and J usage is TRBJ2-2; 7 positions match TRBD1. The CDR3 has 14 amino acids. Trimming took 5 bases from V and 2 from J; bases not matched to a gene: 2. CDR1 and CDR2 from the germline V gene are SGHTA and FQGNSA. The CDR3 coding sequence is TGTGCCAGCAGCCGGGACAGAAACACCGGGGAGCTGTTTTTT. Translation gives CASSRDRNTGELFF.

J is TRBJ1-5 and V is TRBV28, with unresolved D. The CDR3 runs to 12 residues. The germline V gene has CDR1 MDHEN and CDR2 SYDVKM. Trimming shortened V by 7 bases and J by 5 bases, and 9 bases separated the two germline ends. The CDR3 nucleotides read TGTGCCAGCACCGACGGGTATCAGCCCCAGCATTTT. Residues: CASTDGYQPQHF.

This sequence joins TRBV5-4 and TRBJ2-2; TRBD2 aligns across 11 bases. CDR3 size: 15 residues. CDR1 SGHNT and CDR2 YYREEE come from the germline V gene (reference sequence). With V trimmed by 4 bases and J by 4 bases, 3 bases remained unmatched. CDR3 in DNA: TGTGCCAGCAGCCAGGGACTAGCGGTCACCGGGGAGCTGTTTTTT. As protein: CASSQGLAVTGELFF.

This clone was observed once. The rearrangement joins TRBV7-9 to TRBJ1-2, with a tentative D call TRBD1 (6 bases). The CDR3 loop spans 14 amino acids. From germline, CDR1 is SEHNR and CDR2 FQNEAQ (reference sequence). V was cut by 1 base and J by 6 bases, with 12 bases left in between. Written as DNA, the CDR3 is TGTGCCAGCAGCTTAGTGGGCAGGGGAGATGGCTACACCTTC. It translates to CASSLVGRGDGYTF.

The chain combines TRBV12-3 or TRBV12-4 with TRBJ2-2; 7 bases fit TRBD1. V dropped 9 bases and J dropped 2; count of bases not matched to a gene: 3. The CDR3 runs 13 residues. The CDR3 here is CARRDRNTGELFF. The CDR3 DNA sequence: TGTGCCAGACGGGACAGAAACACCGGGGAGCTGTTTTTT.

The V gene is TRBV7-2, the J gene TRBJ2-3; D is unclear. Trimming cost V 4 bases and J 1 base, with 9 bases left between them. The CDR3 extends over 14 amino acids. Germline CDR1 and CDR2: SGHTA and FQGNSA. For the CDR3, the DNA is TGTGCCAGCAGCTGGTCTCCGGGCACAGATACGCAGTATTTT. It translates to CASSWSPGTDTQYF.

The V gene is TRBV24-1, the J gene TRBJ1-1; D ambiguous. The CDR3 is made up of 14 amino acids. CDR1 is KGHDR, CDR2 SFDVKD, per germline. Between the trimmed V and J ends, which lost 5 bases and 1 base, there was a span of 10 bases. The CDR3 nucleotides read TGTGCCACCAGTGGAACGGGAGCGAACACTGAAGCTTTCTTT. Its translation: CATSGTGANTEAFF.

The chain combines TRBV6-5 with TRBJ1-1; D unresolved. This CDR3 has 12 amino acids. V was shortened by 5 bases and J by 2 bases, with 6 bases between the two germline ends. Germline V CDR1 and CDR2: MNHEY, SVGAGI. CDR3 sequence: CASSPSNTEAFF. The CDR3 DNA follows: TGTGCCAGCAGTCCGTCCAACACTGAAGCTTTCTTT.

This clone has a single count. This chain joins TRBV4-1 and TRBJ2-1, with no clear D. With 4 bases removed from V and 5 bases from J, the gap between germline ends came to 9 bases. The CDR3 sequence is 13 residues long. Germline V gene lookup returns CDR1 MGHRA and CDR2 YSYEKL. Written as DNA, the CDR3 is TGCGCCAGCAGCCGTTTAGTAGACAATGAGCAGTTCTTC. This codes for CASSRLVDNEQFF.

V is TRBV18 and J is TRBJ2-5; 7 nucleotides agree with TRBD1. CDR3 length: 14 residues. Unmatched junction bases numbered 2, after V lost 3 bases and J lost 1 base. Per germline, CDR1 KGHSH and CDR2 LQKENI. Here the CDR3 DNA reads TGTGCCAGCTCACCGGGACAGTTCCAAGAGACCCAGTACTTC. This codes for CASSPGQFQETQYF. Full variable domain (rest looked up from reference TRBV18 and TRBJ2-5): NAGVMQNPRHLVRRRGQEARLRCSPMKGHSHVYWYRQLPEEGLKFMVYLQKENIIDESGMPKERFSAEFPKEGPSILRIQQVVRGDSAAYFCASSPGQFQETQYFGPGTRLLVL.

The rearrangement uses TRBV27 and TRBJ1-6, with TRBD1 as a possible D gene (6 bases). The CDR3 is 12 residues long. Germline V gene lookup returns CDR1 MNHEY and CDR2 SMNVEV (reference sequence). The V end lost 5 bases, the J end lost 13 bases, and 12 bases lay between the germline ends. CDR3 sequence reads: CASSLRGNPLHF. CDR3 nucleotide sequence: TGTGCCAGCAGTCTCAGGGGAAATCCCCTCCACTTT.

V gene TRBV27 combines with J gene TRBJ2-7, with D tentatively TRBD1 (6 bases). Germline assignment: CDR1 MNHEY and CDR2 SMNVEV (reference sequence). The CDR3 length is 15 residues. The germline V and J ends were trimmed by 6 bases and 3 bases, with 18 bases remaining between them. The CDR3 sequence: CASSDRQEYYYEQYF. Written as DNA, the CDR3 is TGTGCCAGCAGCGATCGACAGGAGTACTACTACGAGCAGTACTTC.

The chain links TRBV7-2 to TRBJ2-3; D is undetermined. Trimming stripped 0 bases from V and 0 bases from J, with 7 bases between. CDR3 length: 15 amino acids. Germline loops: CDR1 SGHTA, CDR2 FQGNSA. The CDR3 DNA is TGTGCCAGCAGCTTAGCCCCTACTAGCACAGATACGCAGTATTTT. Its translation: CASSLAPTSTDTQYF.

This sequence joins TRBV5-1 and TRBJ2-1; 10 nucleotides align to TRBD2. With V trimmed by 4 bases and J by 10 bases, 11 bases remained unmatched. Germline V lookup: CDR1 SGHRS, CDR2 YFSETQ. The CDR3 extends over 15 amino acids. CDR3 amino acids: CASSPGTSVLKEQFF. The CDR3, as DNA: TGCGCCAGCAGCCCGGGGACTAGCGTCCTCAAAGAGCAGTTCTTC.